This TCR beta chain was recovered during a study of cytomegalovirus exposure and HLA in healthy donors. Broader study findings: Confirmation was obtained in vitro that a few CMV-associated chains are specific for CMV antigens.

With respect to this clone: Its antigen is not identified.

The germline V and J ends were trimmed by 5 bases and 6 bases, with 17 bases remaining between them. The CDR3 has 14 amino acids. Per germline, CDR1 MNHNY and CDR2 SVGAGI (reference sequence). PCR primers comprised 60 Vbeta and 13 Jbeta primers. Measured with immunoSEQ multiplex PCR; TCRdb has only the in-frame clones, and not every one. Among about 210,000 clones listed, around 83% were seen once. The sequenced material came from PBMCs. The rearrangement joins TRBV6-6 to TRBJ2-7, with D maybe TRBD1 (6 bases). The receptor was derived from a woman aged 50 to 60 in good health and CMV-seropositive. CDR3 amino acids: CASSPGTKGGEQYF. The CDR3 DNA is TGTGCCAGCAGTCCGGGGACAAAAGGTGGCGAGCAGTACTTC.